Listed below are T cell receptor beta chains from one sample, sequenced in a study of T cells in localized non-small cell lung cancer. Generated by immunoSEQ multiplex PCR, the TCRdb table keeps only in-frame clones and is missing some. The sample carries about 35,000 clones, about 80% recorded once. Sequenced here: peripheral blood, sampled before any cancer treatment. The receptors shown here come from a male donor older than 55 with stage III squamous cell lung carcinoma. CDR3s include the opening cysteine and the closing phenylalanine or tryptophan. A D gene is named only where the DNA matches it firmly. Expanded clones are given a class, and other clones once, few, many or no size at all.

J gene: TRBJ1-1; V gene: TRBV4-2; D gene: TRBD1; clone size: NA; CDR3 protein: CASSLKGAGGTEAFF; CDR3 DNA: TGTGCCAGCAGCCTGAAGGGGGCGGGGGGAACTGAAGCTTTCTTT
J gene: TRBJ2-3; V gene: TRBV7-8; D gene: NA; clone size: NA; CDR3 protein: CASSLLTDTQYF; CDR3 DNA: TGTGCCAGCAGTCTCCTTACAGATACGCAGTATTTT
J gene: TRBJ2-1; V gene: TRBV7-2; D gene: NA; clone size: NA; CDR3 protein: CASSLRGNEQFF; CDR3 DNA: TGTGCCAGCAGCTTAAGGGGGAATGAGCAGTTCTTC
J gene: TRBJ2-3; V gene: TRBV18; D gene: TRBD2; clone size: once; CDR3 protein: CASSRTSGGATDTQYF; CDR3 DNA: TGTGCCAGCTCTCGGACTAGCGGGGGGGCGACAGATACGCAGTATTTT
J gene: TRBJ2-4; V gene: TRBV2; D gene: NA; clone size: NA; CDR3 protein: CASSEDGGAKNIQYF; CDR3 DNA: TGTGCCAGCAGTGAAGACGGGGGAGCCAAAAACATTCAGTACTTC
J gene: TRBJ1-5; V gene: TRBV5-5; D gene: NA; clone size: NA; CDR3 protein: CASSLDATGTPQHF; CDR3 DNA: TGTGCCAGCAGCTTGGACGCTACGGGGACGCCCCAGCATTTT
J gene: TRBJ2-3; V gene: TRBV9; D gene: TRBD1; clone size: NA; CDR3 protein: CASSPGTGADTQYF; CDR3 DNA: TGTGCCAGCAGCCCAGGGACAGGGGCAGATACGCAGTATTTT
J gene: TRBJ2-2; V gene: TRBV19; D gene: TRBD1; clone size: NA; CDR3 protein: CASKQTGTANTGELFF; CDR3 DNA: TGTGCCAGTAAACAGACCGGGACAGCGAACACCGGGGAGCTGTTTTTT
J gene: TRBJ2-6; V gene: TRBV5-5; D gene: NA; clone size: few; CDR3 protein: CASSLIKGSSGANVLTF; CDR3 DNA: TGTGCCAGCAGCCTGATTAAAGGGTCCTCTGGGGCCAACGTCCTGACTTTC
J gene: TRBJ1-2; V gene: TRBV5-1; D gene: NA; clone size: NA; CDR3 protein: CASSLDRVYGYTF; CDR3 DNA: TGCGCCAGCAGCTTGGACAGGGTCTATGGCTACACCTTC
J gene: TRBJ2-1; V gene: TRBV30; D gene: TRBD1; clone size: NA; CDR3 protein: CAWRGQGLLSTYNEQFF; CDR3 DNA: TGTGCCTGGAGGGGACAGGGGCTCCTCTCCACCTACAATGAGCAGTTCTTC